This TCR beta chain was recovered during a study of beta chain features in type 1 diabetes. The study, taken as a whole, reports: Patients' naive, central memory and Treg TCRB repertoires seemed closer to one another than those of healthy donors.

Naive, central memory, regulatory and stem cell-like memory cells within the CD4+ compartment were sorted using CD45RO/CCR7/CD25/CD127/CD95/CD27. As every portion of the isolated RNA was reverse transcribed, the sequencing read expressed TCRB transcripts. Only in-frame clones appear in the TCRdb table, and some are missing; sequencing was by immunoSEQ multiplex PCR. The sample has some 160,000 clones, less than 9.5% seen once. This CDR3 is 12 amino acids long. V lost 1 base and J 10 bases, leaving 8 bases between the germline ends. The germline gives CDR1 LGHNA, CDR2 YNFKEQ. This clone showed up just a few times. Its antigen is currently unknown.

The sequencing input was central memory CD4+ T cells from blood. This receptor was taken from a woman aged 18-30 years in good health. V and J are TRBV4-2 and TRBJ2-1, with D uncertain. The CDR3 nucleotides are TGTGCCAGCAGCCAAGTGAGTTCGGAGCAGTTCTTC. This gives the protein CASSQVSSEQFF.